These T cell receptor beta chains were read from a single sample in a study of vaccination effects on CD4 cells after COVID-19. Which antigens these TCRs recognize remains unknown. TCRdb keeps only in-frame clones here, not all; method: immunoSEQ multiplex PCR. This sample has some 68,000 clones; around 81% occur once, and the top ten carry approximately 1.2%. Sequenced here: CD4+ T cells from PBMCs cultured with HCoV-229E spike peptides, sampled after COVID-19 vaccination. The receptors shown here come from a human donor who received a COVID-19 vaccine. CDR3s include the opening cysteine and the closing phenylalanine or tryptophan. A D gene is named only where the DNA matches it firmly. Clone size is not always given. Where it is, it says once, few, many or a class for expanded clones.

CDR3 DNA: TGTGCCAGCAGCTTATCATTCTTTGGTGGGACCCAGTACTTC; CDR3 protein: CASSLSFFGGTQYF; J gene: TRBJ2-5; CDR3 length: 14; clone size: -; V gene: TRBV7-8; D gene: -
CDR3 DNA: TGTGCCAGCAGTGACGCTTGGGACAGGGGAAGTCAGCCCCAGCATTTT; CDR3 protein: CASSDAWDRGSQPQHF; J gene: TRBJ1-5; CDR3 length: 16; clone size: -; V gene: TRBV6-1; D gene: TRBD1
CDR3 DNA: TGCGCCAGCAGCGAAACCAGCACAGATACGCAGTATTTT; CDR3 protein: CASSETSTDTQYF; J gene: TRBJ2-3; CDR3 length: 13; clone size: -; V gene: TRBV10-1; D gene: -
CDR3 DNA: TGTGCCAGCAGTTTACGGGGGATGTGGACAGATACGCAGTATTTT; CDR3 protein: CASSLRGMWTDTQYF; J gene: TRBJ2-3; CDR3 length: 15; clone size: -; V gene: TRBV27; D gene: -
CDR3 DNA: TGCGCCAGCAGTGAGGGAGGGGGACGGTACAATGAGCAGTTCTTC; CDR3 protein: CASSEGGGRYNEQFF; J gene: TRBJ2-1; CDR3 length: 15; clone size: -; V gene: TRBV10-1; D gene: -
CDR3 DNA: TGTGCCAGCAGTTTTGGCCAGGCCTACTATGGCTACACCTTC; CDR3 protein: CASSFGQAYYGYTF; J gene: TRBJ1-2; CDR3 length: 14; clone size: -; V gene: TRBV28; D gene: -
CDR3 DNA: TGTGCCAGCAGCTCTCTAGCCAAAAACATTCAGTACTTC; CDR3 protein: CASSSLAKNIQYF; J gene: TRBJ2-4; CDR3 length: 13; clone size: -; V gene: TRBV6-6; D gene: -
CDR3 DNA: TGCGCCAGCAGCACGGGCCCTCCTGAGGCTGAAGCTTTCTTT; CDR3 protein: CASSTGPPEAEAFF; J gene: TRBJ1-1; CDR3 length: 14; clone size: -; V gene: TRBV5-1; D gene: -
CDR3 DNA: TGTGCCACCAGTGATTCGACAGGGGACCCTAGCAACCAAGAGACCCAGTACTTC; CDR3 protein: CATSDSTGDPSNQETQYF; J gene: TRBJ2-5; CDR3 length: 18; clone size: -; V gene: TRBV24-1; D gene: TRBD1
CDR3 DNA: TGTGCCAGCAGCCAACCCCGGGGGGGCAACGGGGAGCTGTTTTTT; CDR3 protein: CASSQPRGGNGELFF; J gene: TRBJ2-2; CDR3 length: 15; clone size: once; V gene: TRBV11-2; D gene: TRBD2
CDR3 DNA: TGTGCCAGCAGATTCAGAGACGGGGAGCTGTTTTTT; CDR3 protein: CASRFRDGELFF; J gene: TRBJ2-2; CDR3 length: 12; clone size: -; V gene: TRBV11-3; D gene: -
CDR3 DNA: TGTGCCAGCAGTGCCCCGGACAGGGGGAGTAATCAGCCCCAGCATTTT; CDR3 protein: CASSAPDRGSNQPQHF; J gene: TRBJ1-5; CDR3 length: 16; clone size: -; V gene: TRBV6-1; D gene: TRBD1
CDR3 DNA: TGTGCCAGCAGTGAGCTCCTTCTCGGGACAGGGCGGGGCTCACCCCTCCACTTT; CDR3 protein: CASSELLLGTGRGSPLHF; J gene: TRBJ1-6; CDR3 length: 18; clone size: -; V gene: TRBV2; D gene: TRBD1
CDR3 DNA: TGTGCCAGCAGCTCTCTCCTTGTGTGGGATCAGCCCCAGCATTTT; CDR3 protein: CASSSLLVWDQPQHF; J gene: TRBJ1-5; CDR3 length: 15; clone size: -; V gene: TRBV28; D gene: -
CDR3 DNA: TGTGCCAGCAGGGTCGACAGGAATAATTCACCCCTCCACTTT; CDR3 protein: CASRVDRNNSPLHF; J gene: TRBJ1-6; CDR3 length: 14; clone size: -; V gene: TRBV6-5; D gene: -
CDR3 DNA: TGTGCCAGCAGCCAAGATATACCGGGAAGTGAAAAACTGTTTTTT; CDR3 protein: CASSQDIPGSEKLFF; J gene: TRBJ1-4; CDR3 length: 15; clone size: -; V gene: TRBV3-1/TRBV3-2; D gene: -
CDR3 DNA: TGTGCCATCACCCCGACAGGGATGAACACTGAAGCTTTCTTT; CDR3 protein: CAITPTGMNTEAFF; J gene: TRBJ1-1; CDR3 length: 14; clone size: once; V gene: TRBV10-3; D gene: TRBD1
CDR3 DNA: TGTGCCAGCAGCCAACGGCTAGCGAAAGAGACCCAGTACTTC; CDR3 protein: CASSQRLAKETQYF; J gene: TRBJ2-5; CDR3 length: 14; clone size: -; V gene: TRBV3-1/TRBV3-2; D gene: -
CDR3 DNA: TGTGCCAGTAGTCCCCGGACTCTCCGGAACGGCTACACCTTC; CDR3 protein: CASSPRTLRNGYTF; J gene: TRBJ1-2; CDR3 length: 14; clone size: once; V gene: TRBV19; D gene: -
CDR3 DNA: TGTGCCAGTAGGTACGGGCTGAACACCGGGGAGCTGTTTTTT; CDR3 protein: CASRYGLNTGELFF; J gene: TRBJ2-2; CDR3 length: 14; clone size: -; V gene: TRBV19; D gene: -
CDR3 DNA: TGTGCCTGGAGTGTAACCTCACTTAGGGGCAGGCCTTGGCCTAATTCACCCCTCCACTTT; CDR3 protein: CAWSVTSLRGRPWPNSPLHF; J gene: TRBJ1-6; CDR3 length: 20; clone size: once; V gene: TRBV30; D gene: -
CDR3 DNA: TGCGCCAGCAGCCCCATGGGGGTCTATGGCTACACCTTC; CDR3 protein: CASSPMGVYGYTF; J gene: TRBJ1-2; CDR3 length: 13; clone size: -; V gene: TRBV5-1; D gene: -
CDR3 DNA: TGTGCCAGCAGCTTAAACAGGGTTGAAATGATCGAGAACACTGAAGCTTTCTTT; CDR3 protein: CASSLNRVEMIENTEAFF; J gene: TRBJ1-1; CDR3 length: 18; clone size: -; V gene: TRBV11-2; D gene: -
CDR3 DNA: TGCGCCAGCAGCTTGGGCGGGACAGGGGGCACAGATACGCAGTATTTT; CDR3 protein: CASSLGGTGGTDTQYF; J gene: TRBJ2-3; CDR3 length: 16; clone size: -; V gene: TRBV5-1; D gene: TRBD1
CDR3 DNA: TGCAGCGGCCGGGGACAGCCTAGCACAGATACGCAGTATTTT; CDR3 protein: CSGRGQPSTDTQYF; J gene: TRBJ2-3; CDR3 length: 14; clone size: -; V gene: TRBV29-1; D gene: TRBD1
CDR3 DNA: TGTGCCAGCAGTCTAGGCCTCTATGGCTACACCTTC; CDR3 protein: CASSLGLYGYTF; J gene: TRBJ1-2; CDR3 length: 12; clone size: -; V gene: TRBV28; D gene: -
CDR3 DNA: TGTGCCAGCAGCTTAGCCGCAGGGGGGGTCACTGAAGCTTTCTTT; CDR3 protein: CASSLAAGGVTEAFF; J gene: TRBJ1-1; CDR3 length: 15; clone size: once; V gene: TRBV7-2; D gene: TRBD1
CDR3 DNA: TGCGCCAGCAGTGGGGCAGGCCCAACGCAAGAGACCCAGTACTTC; CDR3 protein: CASSGAGPTQETQYF; J gene: TRBJ2-5; CDR3 length: 15; clone size: once; V gene: TRBV10-2; D gene: -
CDR3 DNA: TGTGCCAGCAGTGCCGGGAGGGGAGATACGCAGTATTTT; CDR3 protein: CASSAGRGDTQYF; J gene: TRBJ2-3; CDR3 length: 13; clone size: -; V gene: TRBV6-4; D gene: TRBD2
CDR3 DNA: TGTGCCAGCAGTAAACTAGGGGAGCAAAACACCGGGGAGCTGTTTTTT; CDR3 protein: CASSKLGEQNTGELFF; J gene: TRBJ2-2; CDR3 length: 16; clone size: once; V gene: TRBV6-6; D gene: -
CDR3 DNA: TGTGCCAGCAGCTTTGGGCGGGAGGAAGAGACCCAGTACTTC; CDR3 protein: CASSFGREEETQYF; J gene: TRBJ2-5; CDR3 length: 14; clone size: -; V gene: TRBV7-3; D gene: TRBD2
CDR3 DNA: TGTGCCACCAGTGATTCCAGCGGGGGCAGAGGGGAGACCCAGTACTTC; CDR3 protein: CATSDSSGGRGETQYF; J gene: TRBJ2-5; CDR3 length: 16; clone size: -; V gene: TRBV24-1; D gene: TRBD2
CDR3 DNA: TGTGCCAGCAGTTACTCCAGCACGTTCGGGGAGACCCAGTACTTC; CDR3 protein: CASSYSSTFGETQYF; J gene: TRBJ2-5; CDR3 length: 15; clone size: -; V gene: TRBV6-5; D gene: -
CDR3 DNA: TGTGCCAGTAGTGTAGACAGTACGTATGGCTACACCTTC; CDR3 protein: CASSVDSTYGYTF; J gene: TRBJ1-2; CDR3 length: 13; clone size: -; V gene: TRBV19; D gene: -
CDR3 DNA: TGTGCCTGGAGTGTAAGTCCGATAGAAACTAACTATGGCTACACCTTC; CDR3 protein: CAWSVSPIETNYGYTF; J gene: TRBJ1-2; CDR3 length: 16; clone size: once; V gene: TRBV30; D gene: -
CDR3 DNA: TGTGCCAGCAGCTTCCAGACAGATACGCAGTATTTT; CDR3 protein: CASSFQTDTQYF; J gene: TRBJ2-3; CDR3 length: 12; clone size: once; V gene: TRBV7-9; D gene: -
CDR3 DNA: TGTGCCAGCTCACCACCGGGGCGAAACGGGGAGCTGTTTTTT; CDR3 protein: CASSPPGRNGELFF; J gene: TRBJ2-2; CDR3 length: 14; clone size: -; V gene: TRBV18; D gene: -
CDR3 DNA: TGCGCCAGCAGCCGCGGGGACAGGGAAGGGCACTATGGCTACACCTTC; CDR3 protein: CASSRGDREGHYGYTF; J gene: TRBJ1-2; CDR3 length: 16; clone size: -; V gene: TRBV5-1; D gene: TRBD1
CDR3 DNA: TGCACCAGCACTCCGGGACTAGCGAACTCCTACAATGAGCAGTTCTTC; CDR3 protein: CTSTPGLANSYNEQFF; J gene: TRBJ2-1; CDR3 length: 16; clone size: -; V gene: TRBV1; D gene: -
CDR3 DNA: TGTGCCAGCGGACCCCTGCGGGAGACCCAGTACTTC; CDR3 protein: CASGPLRETQYF; J gene: TRBJ2-5; CDR3 length: 12; clone size: once; V gene: TRBV6-6; D gene: -